This TCR beta chain was identified during a study of cytotoxic CD8 clonotypes in ibrutinib-treated CLL. Study information: The cohort had about a dozen relapsed/refractory and over 14 treatment-naive patients, 17 IGHV unmutated. Partial responses numbered approximately 24 and complete responses 2; after a median around 68 months, about 14 stayed remitted and about twelve progressed.

Cryopreserved PBMCs supplied about 2 micrograms of genomic DNA for TCR beta libraries. The intended depth for sequencing was 1 in 200,000 to 1 in 1 million T cells. Sequenced by immunoSEQ multiplex PCR; TCRdb stores in-frame clones only, minus some. Of fewer than 40,000 clones listed, approximately 67% are singletons. V lost 3 bases, J lost 1 base, and 6 bases lay in between. CDR1 and CDR2 (germline): SNHLY, FYNNEI. This CDR3 contains 13 residues. This chain joins TRBV2 and TRBJ1-1; D is uncertain. The source material was PBMCs, sampled at disease progression, from a patient treated with ibrutinib. This TCR derives from a human donor with chronic lymphocytic leukemia. The CDR3 protein is CASSEGRNTEAFF. The CDR3 nucleotides read TGTGCCAGCAGTGAGGGGAGGAACACTGAAGCTTTCTTT. Drawing the rest from reference TRBV2 and TRBJ1-1, the complete variable domain is EPEVTQTPSHQVTQMGQEVILRCVPISNHLYFYWYRQILGQKVEFLVSFYNNEISEKSEIFDDQFSVERPDGSNFTLKIRSTKLEDSAMYFCASSEGRNTEAFFGQGTRLTVV.